This TCR beta chain was profiled in a study of blood T cells in healthy people across ages. Study conclusions and caveats: Versus aged donors, long-lived donors had higher diversity and more naive CD4+ cells.

CDR1 and CDR2 (germline): SEHNR, FQNEAQ (reference sequence). This CDR3 has 14 amino acids. V was pared by 3 bases and J by 8 bases, with 14 bases between. Using a J-beta primer mix together with a sample-barcoded 5' primer, a second PCR was run for about 6 to 12 cycles. TCRdb processed the 5' RACE reads anew with MiXCR; each CDR3 protein has one entry. The sample has roughly 560,000 distinct CDR3 sequences; around 24% are singletons. This clonotype came up a few times. Its antigen is currently unknown. These data also formed part of another study, on T cells of mothers and their children.

Sequencing was performed on blood. V usage is TRBV7-9 and J usage is TRBJ2-1, with D possibly matching TRBD1 (5 bases). The TCR originated in a boy between 5 and 17 years old in good health. The CDR3 nucleotides read TGTGCCAGCAGCTTGTCACAGGCGTTCCATGAGCAGTTCTTC. This sequence encodes CASSLSQAFHEQFF.